This T cell receptor beta chain was profiled in a study of blood T cell repertoires in COVID-19 (dated by TCRdb to the early 2020s). Study-level background: Samples covering the acute and convalescent phases of COVID-19 were provided by collaborators in the United States, Italy and Spain. The samples were drawn from two sources: the first 160 participants of the ongoing ImmuneRACE study, and 1,200 or so subjects contributed by 6 global collaborators. Subjects who had been exposed to COVID-19, were actively infected with it, or had recovered from it provided the deeply sampled blood TCRbeta repertoires that made up the dataset. The prospective study material was composed of cDNA or gDNA derived from T cells, B-cell-depleted T cells, or PBMCs. A freely available public database, intended as a resource for researchers studying the immune response to SARS-CoV-2, is where the repertoires were released. Nearly every sample came with metadata listing a de-identified subject ID, COVID-19 status, age in years and sex. HLA class I and class II types, where available, came from metadata supplied by the sample provider rather than from assay-based typing.

Collaborating institutions collected whole blood in K2EDTA tubes following their own protocols. For TCRbeta analysis, collaborators shipped samples as frozen whole blood, isolated PBMCs, or DNA extracted from either of those sample types. A remark on this clone: The antigen it recognizes is unknown. No much larger clonotype is one base removed from it; base qualities were not supplied.

V is trimmed back by 0 bases and J by 4 bases, and the junction contains 4 bases that no gene match accounts for. The germline V gene gives CDR1 as SGHRS and CDR2 as YFSETQ. Spanning cysteine to phenylalanine, the CDR3 consists of 15 amino acids. The kept DNA is CDR3 alone, 45 bases in frame from the first base. On the study overall, not on this receptor specifically: Clinical and demographic metadata were provided uncurated, with the amount varying by source and participant.

The immunoSEQ Assay, a bias-controlled multiplex PCR, was used to amplify TCRbeta CDR3 regions from genomic DNA. For the original study's pipeline: Within the assay, amplification of reference gene primers was used to estimate how many nucleated cells each sample contained. To quantify the absolute abundance of each unique TCRbeta CDR3 rearrangement, sequence reads were collapsed and filtered. For each sample, productive Simpson clonality was calculated as the square root of Simpson's diversity index over productive rearrangements. This immuneACCESS table, as held by TCRdb, lists in-frame sequences with V and J called but not all clones. Of the missing ones, under half trace to an unresolved V gene in checked studies; the others have no known cause. The V and J calls and the clone size are those of that table, but D and trimming were determined from the DNA. The sample table lists roughly 52,000 clones, about nine tenths of them with a count of one. The top ten clonotypes cover roughly a quarter of the sample.

The sequenced sample consisted of peripheral blood. The receptor comes from a woman of 80 years or more with acute or convalescent COVID-19. The chain joins TRBV5-1 to TRBJ2-1, and TRBD1 aligns with 7 junction nucleotides. The CDR3 here reads CASSLDGTEYNEQFF. The nucleotide sequence is TGCGCCAGCAGCTTGGACGGGACAGAATACAATGAGCAGTTCTTC.